The rows below give T cell receptor beta chains drawn from one sample of a study of early T cells in non-severe SARS-CoV-2 infection. TCRdb reprocessed the 5' RACE reads via MiXCR and lists one record per CDR3 protein. The sample carries about 63,000 distinct CDR3 sequences, 10% to 15% recorded once. Sequencing was carried out using whole blood. All receptors derive from an adult who was a healthcare worker with PCR-confirmed SARS-CoV-2 infection or an uninfected control (not recorded which). CDR3s include the opening cysteine and the closing phenylalanine or tryptophan. A D gene is named only where the DNA matches it firmly. Part of the rows lack a size; the others show once, few, many or a class for expanded clones.

j_gene	abundance	d_gene	v_gene	CDR3aa	CDR3nt
TRBJ2-5	many	NA	TRBV5-1	CASSPDWKETQYF	TGCGCCAGCAGCCCGGACTGGAAAGAGACCCAGTACTTC
TRBJ2-7	many	NA	TRBV20-1	CSARGPDSLEQYF	TGCAGTGCTAGAGGGCCGGACAGCCTAGAGCAGTACTTC
TRBJ1-4	many	NA	TRBV15	CATSREGVGGEKLFF	TGTGCCACCAGCAGAGAAGGGGTAGGAGGTGAAAAACTGTTTTTT
TRBJ2-7	many	TRBD1	TRBV7-3	CASSLTRGREQYF	TGTGCCAGCAGCTTAACCAGGGGGCGCGAGCAGTACTTC
TRBJ1-2	NA	NA	TRBV20-1	CSASRPANYGYTF	TGCAGTGCTAGTCGTCCGGCTAACTATGGCTACACCTTC
TRBJ2-7	NA	NA	TRBV5-1	CASSLAGLYEQYF	TGCGCCAGCAGCTTGGCAGGGCTCTACGAGCAGTACTTC
TRBJ2-6	NA	NA	TRBV5-1	CASSLGTAGANVLTF	TGCGCCAGCAGCTTGGGGACAGCTGGGGCCAACGTCCTGACTTTC
TRBJ2-1	few	NA	TRBV29-1	CSVESKTSANNEQFF	TGCAGCGTTGAATCTAAGACTAGTGCCAACAATGAGCAGTTCTTC
TRBJ1-1	many	NA	TRBV29-1	CSVTGGTTHEAFF	TGCAGCGTAACCGGGGGGACAACACATGAAGCTTTCTTT
TRBJ2-1	few	NA	TRBV10-3	CANRDPGNEQFF	TGTGCCAACCGGGACCCCGGCAATGAGCAGTTCTTC
TRBJ1-4	few	TRBD1	TRBV20-1	CSARVDRGEKLFF	TGCAGTGCTAGAGTGGACAGGGGTGAAAAACTGTTTTTT
TRBJ2-5	many	NA	TRBV6-2/TRBV6-3	CASSYPHRGGETQYF	TGTGCCAGCAGTTACCCGCACAGGGGAGGGGAGACCCAGTACTTC
TRBJ1-5	few	NA	TRBV12-3/TRBV12-4	CASSPREREKGQPQHF	TGTGCCAGCAGTCCCCGGGAGCGGGAAAAGGGTCAGCCCCAGCATTTT
TRBJ1-1	many	TRBD1	TRBV5-1	CASSPTQGAGEAFF	TGCGCCAGCAGCCCAACACAGGGGGCCGGTGAAGCTTTCTTT
TRBJ1-4	many	TRBD1	TRBV5-5	CASSSGGTGTEKLFF	TGTGCCAGCAGCTCGGGCGGGACAGGGACCGAAAAACTGTTTTTT
TRBJ2-5	many	NA	TRBV7-3	CASSSDTETQYF	TGTGCCAGCAGCTCGGACACGGAGACCCAGTACTTC
TRBJ2-1	many	NA	TRBV11-2	CASSFSRGSYNEQFF	TGTGCCAGCAGCTTTTCGCGGGGCTCCTACAATGAGCAGTTCTTC
TRBJ2-7	NA	NA	TRBV6-5	CASTEGLGEQYF	TGTGCCAGCACAGAAGGGTTGGGCGAGCAGTACTTC
TRBJ2-5	many	NA	TRBV4-3	CASSQKTENQETQYF	TGCGCCAGCAGCCAAAAAACAGAGAACCAAGAGACCCAGTACTTC
TRBJ1-6	many	TRBD1	TRBV12-3/TRBV12-4	CASRGGQSNSPLHF	TGTGCCAGCAGGGGGGGACAGAGCAATTCACCCCTCCACTTT
TRBJ2-2	NA	TRBD1	TRBV6-6	CASSRTGANTGELFF	TGTGCCAGCAGTCGGACAGGGGCAAACACCGGGGAGCTGTTTTTT
TRBJ1-1	few	NA	TRBV5-1	CASSLERGNTEAFF	TGCGCCAGCAGCTTGGAGAGGGGCAATACTGAAGCTTTCTTT
TRBJ2-1	many	NA	TRBV7-9	CASSSPGTANNEQFF	TGTGCCAGCAGCTCACCCGGGACCGCGAACAATGAGCAGTTCTTC
TRBJ1-1	many	TRBD1	TRBV10-2	CASSPRTGVNTEAFF	TGCGCCAGCAGTCCCCGGACAGGGGTGAACACTGAAGCTTTCTTT
TRBJ2-3	NA	TRBD2	TRBV7-8	CASSLRSSGTTDTQYF	TGTGCCAGCAGCTTAAGGTCGAGCGGGACCACAGATACGCAGTATTTT
TRBJ1-1	NA	TRBD1	TRBV7-3	CASSRTGALNTEAFF	TGTGCCAGCAGCCGGACAGGTGCTCTGAACACTGAAGCTTTCTTT
TRBJ2-5	NA	NA	TRBV7-9	CASSLGGSGETQYF	TGTGCCAGCAGCTTAGGAGGGAGCGGCGAGACCCAGTACTTC
TRBJ2-7	NA	TRBD1	TRBV20-1	CSARTGGKNYEQYF	TGCAGTGCTAGGACAGGGGGTAAGAACTACGAGCAGTACTTC
TRBJ2-1	many	NA	TRBV7-9	CASSSGRLASLLEQFF	TGTGCCAGCAGCTCGGGAAGGCTAGCGTCGTTACTTGAGCAGTTCTTC
TRBJ2-3	few	NA	TRBV7-6	CASGLAGISDTQYF	TGTGCCAGCGGTCTGGCGGGGATTTCAGATACGCAGTATTTT
TRBJ2-7	many	TRBD1	TRBV5-6	CASSITGTGPYEQYF	TGTGCCAGCAGCATTACCGGGACAGGCCCCTACGAGCAGTACTTC
TRBJ1-5	many	NA	TRBV3-1	CASSDDIRNQPQHF	TGTGCCAGCAGCGACGACATACGCAATCAGCCCCAGCATTTT
TRBJ2-2	NA	NA	TRBV10-1	CASRPTGTGELFF	TGCGCCAGCAGACCGACGGGCACCGGGGAGCTGTTTTTT
TRBJ1-1	NA	TRBD1	TRBV9	CASSVRGGRAFF	TGTGCCAGCAGCGTACGAGGGGGCCGAGCTTTCTTT
TRBJ1-2	NA	NA	TRBV5-1	CASSRGDYGYTF	TGCGCCAGCAGCCGGGGGGACTATGGCTACACCTTC
TRBJ2-5	once	TRBD1	TRBV20-1	CSARTGVETQYF	TGCAGTGCCAGGACAGGGGTGGAGACCCAGTACTTC
TRBJ2-3	NA	TRBD2	TRBV7-2	CASSPQGLAGDTQYF	TGTGCCAGCAGCCCTCAGGGGCTAGCGGGCGATACGCAGTATTTT
TRBJ2-5	few	NA	TRBV5-1	CASSPIGTAQETQYF	TGCGCCAGCAGCCCAATTGGGACCGCACAAGAGACCCAGTACTTC
TRBJ2-4	few	NA	TRBV11-1	CASSLPGRGENIQYF	TGTGCCAGCAGCCTCCCCGGCAGGGGAGAGAACATTCAGTACTTC
TRBJ2-7	NA	NA	TRBV9	CASSGRLLGAGEQYF	TGTGCCAGCAGCGGACGTCTTCTAGGGGCAGGCGAGCAGTACTTC
TRBJ2-2	many	TRBD1	TRBV29-1	CSVEERGQGAIGELFF	TGCAGCGTTGAAGAACGCGGGCAGGGGGCGATCGGGGAGCTGTTTTTT
TRBJ2-5	many	TRBD1	TRBV4-2	CASSQERGLGRETQYF	TGTGCCAGCAGCCAAGAGAGGGGGCTTGGCCGAGAGACCCAGTACTTC
TRBJ1-1	NA	TRBD1	TRBV20-1	CSARKPGQGSEAFF	TGCAGTGCCAGGAAACCGGGACAGGGCTCTGAAGCTTTCTTT
TRBJ2-3	many	TRBD1	TRBV7-2	CASLGQGISTDTQYF	TGTGCCAGCCTTGGACAGGGTATAAGCACAGATACGCAGTATTTT
TRBJ1-1	few	TRBD1	TRBV20-1	CSARVTGGNTEAFF	TGCAGTGCTAGAGTCACAGGGGGAAACACTGAAGCTTTCTTT
TRBJ2-5	many	TRBD1	TRBV2	CASRTGQGTETQYF	TGTGCCAGCAGAACCGGACAGGGAACAGAGACCCAGTACTTC
TRBJ1-4	many	TRBD1	TRBV25-1	CASSEWGQGTNEKLFF	TGTGCCAGCAGTGAATGGGGACAGGGGACTAATGAAAAACTGTTTTTT
TRBJ2-1	many	NA	TRBV19	CASSIPGAGNEQFF	TGTGCCAGTAGTATTCCCGGGGCCGGCAATGAGCAGTTCTTC
TRBJ2-2	many	TRBD1	TRBV4-2	CASSQVTGDRSGELFF	TGTGCCAGCAGCCAAGTTACAGGGGACAGGAGCGGGGAGCTGTTTTTT
TRBJ2-7	many	TRBD1	TRBV18	CASSLSRDRATEQYF	TGTGCCAGCTCGCTAAGCCGGGACAGGGCAACCGAGCAGTACTTC
TRBJ1-4	NA	NA	TRBV6-2/TRBV6-3	CASSPIYERRRNEKLFF	TGTGCCAGCAGCCCCATTTATGAGCGGAGGAGGAATGAAAAACTGTTTTTT
TRBJ1-4	NA	TRBD1	TRBV5-1	CASSSGQEHEKLFF	TGCGCCAGCAGCTCAGGACAGGAACATGAAAAACTGTTTTTT